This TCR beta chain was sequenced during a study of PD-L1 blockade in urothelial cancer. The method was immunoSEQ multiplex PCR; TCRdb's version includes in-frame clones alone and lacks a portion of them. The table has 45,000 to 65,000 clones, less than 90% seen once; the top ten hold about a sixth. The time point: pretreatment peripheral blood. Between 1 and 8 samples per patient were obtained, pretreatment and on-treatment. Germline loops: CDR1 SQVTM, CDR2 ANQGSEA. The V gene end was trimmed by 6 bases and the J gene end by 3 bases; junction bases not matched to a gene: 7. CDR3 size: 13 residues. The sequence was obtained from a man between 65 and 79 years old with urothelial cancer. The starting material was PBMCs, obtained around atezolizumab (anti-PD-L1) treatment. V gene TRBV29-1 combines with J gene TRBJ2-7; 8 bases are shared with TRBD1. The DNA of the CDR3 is TGCAGCGTCCGGACAGGGATTGGCTACGAGCAGTACTTC. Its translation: CSVRTGIGYEQYF.